This is a list of T cell receptor beta chains from one sample in a study of T cell changes during pregnancy in multiple sclerosis. Sequencing was performed with immunoSEQ multiplex PCR; in TCRdb, only in-frame clones are kept and a portion is missing. The sample contains tens of thousands of clones, over 90% of which appear only once. Specimen: CD8+ T cells from peripheral blood mononuclear cells, collected in the third trimester of pregnancy. The source is a female donor with multiple sclerosis, enrolled in a pregnancy study. Both conserved end residues are part of each CDR3. Each record gives: J gene, CDR3 length, D gene, V gene, clone size, CDR3 DNA, CDR3 protein. D genes are given only for firm matches. Rows may omit the clone size; those that give it use once, few, many or a size class.

>TRBJ2-3|15|.|TRBV5-1|.
TGCGCCAGCAGCTTGGCGGCTAGCGCCAGGGATACGCAGTATTTT
CASSLAASARDTQYF
>TRBJ2-1|14|.|TRBV30|once
TGTGCCTGGAGTATCAGCGAGCAATACAATGAGCAGTTCTTC
CAWSISEQYNEQFF
>TRBJ2-7|17|TRBD2|TRBV13|.
TGTGCCAGCAGCTCCACGGGGCTAGCGGGGAAGAACTACGAGCAGTACTTC
CASSSTGLAGKNYEQYF
>TRBJ2-3|14|TRBD2|TRBV7-9|.
TGTGCCAGCAGCCTGGGACTAGCTGGGGATACGCAGTATTTT
CASSLGLAGDTQYF
>TRBJ2-2|13|.|TRBV29-1|.
TGCAGCGTTGAAGCAGGGATCACCGGGGAGCTGTTTTTT
CSVEAGITGELFF
>TRBJ2-1|8|.|TRBV30|.
TGTGCATCCGATGAGCAGTTCTTC
CASDEQFF
>TRBJ2-5|15|.|TRBV25-1|.
TGTGCCAGCAGTGAAGGAGAGGCAGGGCAAGAGACCCAGTACTTC
CASSEGEAGQETQYF
>TRBJ2-7|14|.|TRBV9|.
TGTGCCAGCAGCGTATCAGGGTATTCCTACGAGCAGTACTTC
CASSVSGYSYEQYF
>TRBJ1-1|13|.|TRBV5-5|.
TGTGCCAGCAGCTTCGGCGGGAACACTGAAGCTTTCTTT
CASSFGGNTEAFF
>TRBJ2-7|12|.|TRBV19|.
TGTGCCAGTAGTAAAACAGGGTACGAGCAGTACTTC
CASSKTGYEQYF
>TRBJ2-1|12|.|TRBV7-9|.
TGTGCCAGCAGCCCCGAGAATTATGAGCAGTTCTTC
CASSPENYEQFF
>TRBJ2-2|14|.|TRBV29-1|.
TGCAGCGTTGAAGATGGACAGAACACCGGGGAGCTGTTTTTT
CSVEDGQNTGELFF
>TRBJ2-5|15|TRBD2|TRBV25-1|.
TGTGCCAGCAGTGACCCGACGGGGGGCCAAGAGACCCAGTACTTC
CASSDPTGGQETQYF
>TRBJ2-6|18|TRBD1|TRBV7-8|.
TGTGCCAGCCCTAGCCCCGGGACAGATCCCTCTGGGGCCAACGTCCTGACTTTC
CASPSPGTDPSGANVLTF
>TRBJ2-1|14|.|TRBV19|.
TGTGCCAGTAGTATGACAAGGGGGTACAATGAGCAGTTCTTC
CASSMTRGYNEQFF
>TRBJ1-1|12|.|TRBV9|.
TGTGCCAGCAGCGCTAGAGGAACTGAAGCTTTCTTT
CASSARGTEAFF
>TRBJ2-7|15|.|TRBV13|.
TGTGCCAGCAGCTTAGCGGGAGTTGGTTCCTACGAGCAGTACTTC
CASSLAGVGSYEQYF
>TRBJ1-1|13|TRBD1|TRBV28|.
TGTGCCAGCAGTAGCCAACAGGGGTCTGAAGCTTTCTTT
CASSSQQGSEAFF
>TRBJ2-1|14|TRBD2|TRBV15|.
TGTGCCACCAGCAGACTAGCGGGGCACAATGAGCAGTTCTTC
CATSRLAGHNEQFF
>TRBJ2-1|14|.|TRBV6-5|once
TGTGCCAGCAGTTACTACTATCCATACAATGAGCAGTTCTTC
CASSYYYPYNEQFF
>TRBJ2-1|15|.|TRBV7-2|once
TGTGCCAGCAGCCGATTGGCGGGGAACTACAATGAGCAGTTCTTC
CASSRLAGNYNEQFF
>TRBJ2-3|17|TRBD2|TRBV4-2|.
TGTGCCAGCAGCCAAGATGGGCTAGCGGGAGTCATAGATACGCAGTATTTT
CASSQDGLAGVIDTQYF
>TRBJ1-1|12|.|TRBV6-1|once
TGTGCCAGCAGTTGGAGTTACACTGAAGCTTTCTTT
CASSWSYTEAFF
>TRBJ1-2|16|TRBD1|TRBV27|.
TGTGCCAGCAGCCGGGACAGGGGGCGAGTCAGATATGGCTACACCTTC
CASSRDRGRVRYGYTF
>TRBJ2-5|14|TRBD2|TRBV10-2|.
TGCGCCAGCAGTGAGGCCGGGAGGGAAGAGACCCAGTACTTC
CASSEAGREETQYF
>TRBJ2-7|15|TRBD1|TRBV5-4|.
TGTGCCAGCAGCTTGGGACAGGGGAGCTCCTACGAGCAGTACTTC
CASSLGQGSSYEQYF
>TRBJ1-4|15|.|TRBV9|.
TGTGCCAGCAGCCCAAGGGGGAGTGTAAGGGAAAAACTGTTTTTT
CASSPRGSVREKLFF
>TRBJ2-7|13|TRBD2|TRBV29-1|.
TGCAGCGTCCTAGCTGCGGGAGAGTACGAGCAGTACTTC
CSVLAAGEYEQYF
>TRBJ2-7|13|TRBD2|TRBV5-4|.
TGTGCCAGCAGCTACACTAGCGGCTACGAGCAGTACTTC
CASSYTSGYEQYF
>TRBJ1-1|12|.|TRBV2|.
TGTGCCAGCAGACTTTTGAACACTGAAGCTTTCTTT
CASRLLNTEAFF
>TRBJ2-7|14|TRBD1|TRBV7-2|once
TGTGCCAGCAAGAGGGGACAGGGGAGCTACGAGCAGTACTTC
CASKRGQGSYEQYF
>TRBJ1-2|13|.|TRBV27|.
TGTGCCAGCAGTTTATCCGGGTTCTATGGCTACACCTTC
CASSLSGFYGYTF